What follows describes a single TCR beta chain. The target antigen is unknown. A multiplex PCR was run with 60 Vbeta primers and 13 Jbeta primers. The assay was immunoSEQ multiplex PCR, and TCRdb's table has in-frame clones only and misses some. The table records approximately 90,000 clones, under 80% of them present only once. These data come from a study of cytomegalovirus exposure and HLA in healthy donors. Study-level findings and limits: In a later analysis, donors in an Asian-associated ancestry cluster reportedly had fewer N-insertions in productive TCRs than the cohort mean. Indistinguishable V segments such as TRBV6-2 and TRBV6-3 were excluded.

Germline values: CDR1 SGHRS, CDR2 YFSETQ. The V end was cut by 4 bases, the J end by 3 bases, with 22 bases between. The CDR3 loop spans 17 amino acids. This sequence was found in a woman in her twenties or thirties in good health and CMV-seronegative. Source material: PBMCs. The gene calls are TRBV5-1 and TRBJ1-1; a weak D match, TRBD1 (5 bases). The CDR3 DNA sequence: TGCGCCAGCAGCCTAGTTCGAGTGGGCCTAGGGGACACTGAAGCTTTCTTT. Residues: CASSLVRVGLGDTEAFF.